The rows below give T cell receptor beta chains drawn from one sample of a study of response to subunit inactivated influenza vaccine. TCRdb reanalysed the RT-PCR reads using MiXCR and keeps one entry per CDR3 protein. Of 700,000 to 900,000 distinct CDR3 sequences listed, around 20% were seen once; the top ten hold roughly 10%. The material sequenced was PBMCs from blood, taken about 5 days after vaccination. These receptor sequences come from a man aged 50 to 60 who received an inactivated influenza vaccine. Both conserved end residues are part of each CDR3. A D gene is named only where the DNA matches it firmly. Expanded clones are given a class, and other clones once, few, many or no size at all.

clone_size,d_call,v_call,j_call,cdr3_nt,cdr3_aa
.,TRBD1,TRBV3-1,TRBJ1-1,TGTGCCAGCAGCCGAGGGGGACAGGGGGCCGCTTTCTTT,CASSRGGQGAAFF
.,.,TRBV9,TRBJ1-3,TGTGCCAGCAGCGTAGCGGCAGGGGCTGGAAACACCATATATTTT,CASSVAAGAGNTIYF
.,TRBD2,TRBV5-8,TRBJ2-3,TGTGCCAGCAGCTCTGGAGCGGGAGGGCCGTGGGATACGCAGTATTTT,CASSSGAGGPWDTQYF
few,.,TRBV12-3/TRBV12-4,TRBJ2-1,TGTGCCAGCAGCACGGCCGGGATTGGGTACAATGAGCAGTTCTTC,CASSTAGIGYNEQFF
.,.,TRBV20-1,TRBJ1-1,TGCAGTGCTAGTGAAGGGCCGTACACTGAAGCTTTCTTT,CSASEGPYTEAFF
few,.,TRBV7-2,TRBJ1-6,TGTGCCAGCAGCTTAGCGCCAGCGACTAATTCACCCCTCCACTTT,CASSLAPATNSPLHF
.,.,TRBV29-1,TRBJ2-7,TGCAGCGTTGAAGGAACGGGGGGCGCCTCCTACGAGCAGTACTTC,CSVEGTGGASYEQYF
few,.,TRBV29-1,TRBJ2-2,TGCAGCGTTTCCCGGGACTTGAACACCGGGGAGCTGTTTTTT,CSVSRDLNTGELFF
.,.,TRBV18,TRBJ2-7,TGTGCCAGCTCACCCGGGACCGTGGAGTACGAGCAGTACTTC,CASSPGTVEYEQYF
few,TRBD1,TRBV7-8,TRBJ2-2,TGTGCCAGCAGCCAAGGCACAGGGGGAAACGGGGAGCTGTTTTTT,CASSQGTGGNGELFF
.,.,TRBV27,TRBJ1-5,TGTGCCAGCAGTACGGGACCGTCAGCGCCCCAGCATTTT,CASSTGPSAPQHF
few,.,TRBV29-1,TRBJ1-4,TGCAGCGTTGAAGATCTAGCAGGTCTTAATGAAAAACTGTTTTTT,CSVEDLAGLNEKLFF
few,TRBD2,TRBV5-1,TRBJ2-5,TGCGCCAGCAGCTCTTTCACCCATACTAGCGGGAGATTTCAAGAGACCCAGTACTTC,CASSSFTHTSGRFQETQYF
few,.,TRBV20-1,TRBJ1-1,TGCAGTGCTAACCCCATCACTGAAGCTTTCTTT,CSANPITEAFF
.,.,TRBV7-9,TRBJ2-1,TGTGCCAGCATCCGACTCTACAATGAGCAGTTCTTC,CASIRLYNEQFF
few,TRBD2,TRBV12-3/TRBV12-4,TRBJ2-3,TGTACCAGCAGTTTAGCGGGACTAGCGGGCCCTAGCACAGATACGCAGTATTTT,CTSSLAGLAGPSTDTQYF
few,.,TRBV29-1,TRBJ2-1,TGCAGCGTTGTGAAGGGGAATGAGCAGTTCTTC,CSVVKGNEQFF
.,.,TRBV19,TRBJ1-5,TGTGCCAGCCGGGGGGGCCAAAGTCAGCCCCAGCATTTT,CASRGGQSQPQHF
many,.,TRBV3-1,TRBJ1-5,TGTGCCAGCAGCCAAGGGTATCAGCCCCAGCATTTT,CASSQGYQPQHF
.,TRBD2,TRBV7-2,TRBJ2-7,TGTGCCAGCAGCTCCTCCCTAGCGGGGGGCTACGAGCAGTACTTC,CASSSSLAGGYEQYF
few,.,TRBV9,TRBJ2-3,TGTGCCAGCAGCGTAGCCGGGCTAGCAGGCACAGATACGCAGTATTTT,CASSVAGLAGTDTQYF
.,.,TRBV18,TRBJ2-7,TGTGCCAGCTCACCACGTCTAGGCGGGAACTACGTGGGCGAGCAGTACTTC,CASSPRLGGNYVGEQYF
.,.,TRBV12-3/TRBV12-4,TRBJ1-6,TGTGCCAGCAGTTTCCGGGCAGGGACCCTCCACTTT,CASSFRAGTLHF
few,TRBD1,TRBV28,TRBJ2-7,TGTGCCAGCAGTTTATTGTCCGGGACAGGGCTTGACGAGCAGTACTTC,CASSLLSGTGLDEQYF
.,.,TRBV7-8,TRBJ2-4,TGTGCCAGCAGCCCCATTTCACAAAACATTCAGTACTTC,CASSPISQNIQYF
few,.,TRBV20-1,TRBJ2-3,TGCAGTGCTAGGAAGGATACTAGCACAGATACGCAGTATTTT,CSARKDTSTDTQYF
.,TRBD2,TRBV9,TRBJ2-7,TGTGCCAGCAGCGTAGGTGGACTAGGGTTGGACGAGCAGTACTTC,CASSVGGLGLDEQYF
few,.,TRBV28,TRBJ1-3,TGTGCCAGCAGTTTACAGGCTCGACTCTCTGGAAACACCATATATTTT,CASSLQARLSGNTIYF
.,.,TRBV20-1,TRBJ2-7,TGCAGTGCTAGAGATAGCCTCGCCGTTACCTACGAGCAGTACTTC,CSARDSLAVTYEQYF
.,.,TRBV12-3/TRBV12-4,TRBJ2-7,TGTGCCAGCCGGTTAGCCTCCTACGAGCAGTACTTC,CASRLASYEQYF
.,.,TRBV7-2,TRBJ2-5,TGTGCCAGCAGCTTAACGGGGGCAAAGAATATAGAGACCCAGTACTTC,CASSLTGAKNIETQYF
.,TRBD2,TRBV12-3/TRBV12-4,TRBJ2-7,TGTGCCAGCAGTGTACTAGCACAAGCGGGGGAGCAGTACTTC,CASSVLAQAGEQYF
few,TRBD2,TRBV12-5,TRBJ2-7,TGTGCTAGTGCCCACTCGGGGGGTTCGAACGAGCAGTACTTC,CASAHSGGSNEQYF
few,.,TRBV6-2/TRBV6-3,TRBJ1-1,TGTGCCAGCAGAACCCTAACCCACGGACCAGTAGCTTTCTTT,CASRTLTHGPVAFF
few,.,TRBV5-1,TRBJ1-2,TGCGCCAGCAGCTTGGGGCCGGGTAGTAGCTATGGCTACACCTTC,CASSLGPGSSYGYTF
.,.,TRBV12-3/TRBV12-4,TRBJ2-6,TGTGCCATCACCCGGGGGGCCGCAACTGGGGCCAACGTCCTGACTTTC,CAITRGAATGANVLTF
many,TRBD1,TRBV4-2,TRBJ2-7,TGTGCCAGCTCTGGACAGGGGGGCGAGCAGTACTTC,CASSGQGGEQYF
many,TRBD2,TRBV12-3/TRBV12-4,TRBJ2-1,TGTGCCAGCACCGAGCTAGCGGGGGGTGGCAATGAGCAGTTCTTC,CASTELAGGGNEQFF
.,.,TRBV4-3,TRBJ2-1,TGCGCCAGCAGCCCAGCAAGGGGGGGGGACAATGAGCAGTTCTTC,CASSPARGGDNEQFF
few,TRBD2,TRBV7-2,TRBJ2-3,TGTGCCAGCAGCTTAGGGACTAGCTCCTCGGGTACGCAGTATTTT,CASSLGTSSSGTQYF
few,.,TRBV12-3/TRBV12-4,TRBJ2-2,TGTGCCAGCGCCCTCGTTGCAGGAGGGTGGTCTCACGGGGAGCTGTTTTTT,CASALVAGGWSHGELFF
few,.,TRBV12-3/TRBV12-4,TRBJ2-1,TGTGCCAGCAGTTTTCCCCCTGGTCGGGGTGGCCAAAATGAGCAGTTCTTC,CASSFPPGRGGQNEQFF
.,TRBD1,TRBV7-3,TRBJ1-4,TGTGCCAGCAGCTCGGACAGGATGGAAAAACTGTTTTTT,CASSSDRMEKLFF
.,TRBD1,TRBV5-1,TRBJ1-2,TGCGCCAGCAGCAGCGCGGGACAGACTACTAACTATGGCTACACCTTC,CASSSAGQTTNYGYTF
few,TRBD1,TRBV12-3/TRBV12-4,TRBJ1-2,TGTGCCAGCAGTTTAAGAGGGACAGGCTATGGCTACACCTTC,CASSLRGTGYGYTF
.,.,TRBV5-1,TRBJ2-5,TGCGCCAGCAGCTTGGCGACAGCACTCCAAGAGACCCAGTACTTC,CASSLATALQETQYF
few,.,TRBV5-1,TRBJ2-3,TGCGCCAGCAGCTTGGGACCGGGACAAGGGACAACAGATACGCAGTATTTT,CASSLGPGQGTTDTQYF
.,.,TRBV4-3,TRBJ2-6,TGCGCCAGCAGCCAAGATCCGGGGAGAGGCTCTGGGGCCAACGTCCTGACTTTC,CASSQDPGRGSGANVLTF